The sequence of this T cell receptor (beta chain) was determined in a study of tumor-infiltrating lymphocytes in primary liver carcinoma. For the study at large: Patients underwent surgical resection for primary liver carcinoma. Men as well as women, aged 30 to 69 years, made up the patients. General study findings and limits: Paired tumor-adjacent and tumor-blood samples overlapped less than tumor region pairs did.

A note on this clonotype: Its cognate antigen is unknown. Sequence at one end of the junction differs from germline and may be a read error.

cDNA specific to TCR beta was made from 450 to 500 ng of total RNA, with a constant-region primer employed for priming. Slightly modified ARM-PCR served as the procedure for the TCR beta libraries. These libraries came from three rounds of nested multiplex PCR. The study ran its first two PCR rounds for 9 to 10 cycles each, using TRBV1-TRBV30 forward primers and a C-beta reverse primer. TCRdb called the multiplex PCR reads again in MiXCR, with one record for every CDR3 protein. The data contain 300,000 to 400,000 distinct CDR3 sequences, roughly 60% of them singletons. The CDR3 loop spans 13 amino acids. CDR1 is MGHRA and CDR2 is YSYEKL in the germline V gene. Unsorted whole blood served as the source of blood RNA, and germline DNA was extracted as well.

This sequence joins TRBV4-1 and TRBJ1-1; D perhaps matches TRBD1 (6 bases). This clonotype was sampled from a man aged 35-49 years with primary liver carcinoma and hepatitis B virus infection. Material for sequencing was peripheral blood. The DNA of the CDR3 is TGCGCCTGCAGCCAGCCCAGGGGCACTGAAGCTTTCTTT. This sequence encodes CACSQPRGTEAFF.